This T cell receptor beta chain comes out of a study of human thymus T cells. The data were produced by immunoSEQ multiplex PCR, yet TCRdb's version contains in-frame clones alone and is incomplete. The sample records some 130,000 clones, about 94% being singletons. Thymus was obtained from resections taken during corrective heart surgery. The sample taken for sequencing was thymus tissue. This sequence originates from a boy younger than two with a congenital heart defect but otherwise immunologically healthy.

In DNA form, the CDR3 reads TGTGCCAGCACGTTCAGGGTAGATGGCTACACCTTC. This gives the protein CASTFRVDGYTF. The rearrangement uses TRBV7-2 and TRBJ1-2; D is perhaps TRBD1 (5 bases). V lost 7 bases to trimming and J lost 6 bases, with 12 bases between them. Germline CDR1 SGHTA, CDR2 FQGNSA. This CDR3 spans 12 amino acids. Looking up the rest from reference TRBV7-2 and TRBJ1-2 gives the full variable domain: GAGVSQSPSNKVTEKGKDVELRCDPISGHTALYWYRQSLGQGLEFLIYFQGNSAPDKSGLPSDRFSAERTGGSVSTLTIQRTQQEDSAVYLCASTFRVDGYTFGSGTRLTVV.